The present T cell receptor beta chain was sequenced within a study of shared clonotypes between healthy human individuals. The study, taken as a whole, reports: Of the naive CD4 clonotypes, around 5.2% were shared across four donors.

Across several immunoSEQ plates, the genomic DNA of each subset was split evenly. Clones were sequenced by immunoSEQ multiplex PCR, and TCRdb holds only the in-frame ones, with some missing. Altogether about 510,000 clones are present, about 96% being singletons, with the ten largest covering 0.06%. The CDR3 has 19 amino acids. Germline V gives CDR1 SGHRS, CDR2 YFSETQ. With V trimmed by 6 bases and J by 1 base, 19 bases remained unmatched. This clone occurred once. Antigen unknown. The clonotype was recovered from a woman in her 30s in good health. Specimen: naive CD4+ T cells sorted from blood. This sample's subset: CD45RA+ positively selected. The chain couples TRBV5-1 to TRBJ1-5; 7 nucleotides match TRBD1. CDR3 DNA sequence: TGCGCCAGCATCACTTGGAATACTGACAGGGCGTGCAGCAATCAGCCCCAGCATTTT. This sequence encodes CASITWNTDRACSNQPQHF. Complete variable domain (other parts from reference TRBV5-1 and TRBJ1-5): KAGVTQTPRYLIKTRGQQVTLSCSPISGHRSVSWYQQTPGQGLQFLFEYFSETQRNKGNFPGRFSGRQFSNSRSEMNVSTLELGDSALYLCASITWNTDRACSNQPQHFGDGTRLSIL.